Listed here are 8 T cell receptor beta chains from one sample, sequenced in a study of blood T cell repertoires in COVID-19. Only in-frame clones appear in the TCRdb table, and some are missing; sequencing was by immunoSEQ multiplex PCR. The sample gives around 500,000 clones, 88% of which show up once; approximately 1.8% is in the top ten. The sample was PBMCs or T cells enriched from blood (not recorded which). These receptors originate from a woman aged 40 to 49 who had recovered from COVID-19.

V gene TRBV12-3 or TRBV12-4 combines with J gene TRBJ1-2; tentative D call: TRBD1 (5 bases). The V and J ends lost 4 bases and 5 bases respectively, with 11 bases between them. The CDR3 length is 13 residues. CDR3 residues: CASSWQGRYGYTF. In DNA form, the CDR3 reads TGTGCCAGCAGTTGGCAGGGCAGATATGGCTACACCTTC.

The V and J genes are TRBV7-8 and TRBJ1-2; no reliable D call. Germline-derived CDR1 and CDR2 are SGHVS and FQNEAQ. V lost 2 bases and J lost 4, with 11 bases in between. The CDR3 extends over 14 amino acids. CDR3 nucleotides: TGTGCCAGCAGCTTACGCCCTCCGGGCTATGGCTACACCTTC. It yields the protein CASSLRPPGYGYTF.

The chain links TRBV4-3 to TRBJ1-3, with TRBD1 as a possible D gene (5 bases). This CDR3 has 16 amino acids. Trimming stripped 5 bases from V and 0 bases from J, with 14 bases between. CDR1 LGHNA and CDR2 YSLEER come from the germline V gene. CDR3 protein: CASSGQLEYSGNTIYF. DNA of the CDR3: TGCGCCAGCAGCGGACAACTCGAATACTCTGGAAACACCATATATTTT.

The rearrangement uses TRBV6-5 and TRBJ2-7; TRBD1 matches 7 bases. The CDR3 extends over 15 amino acids. Trimming took 8 bases from V and 4 from J; bases not matched to a gene: 14. CDR1 MNHEY and CDR2 SVGAGI come from the germline V gene. The CDR3: CASSISGTADYEQYF. The CDR3 nucleotides are TGTGCCAGCTCCATATCCGGGACAGCTGATTACGAGCAGTACTTC.

The CDR3 DNA reads TGCAGTGCTAGGGCAGCGGGAGGGCAGTTCTTC. Amino acid sequence: CSARAAGGQFF. The J gene is TRBJ2-1, the V gene TRBV20-1, with TRBD2 matching over 9 bases. CDR1 and CDR2 (germline): DFQATT, SNEGSKA (reference sequence). The CDR3 contains 11 residues. V trimming: 3 bases; J trimming: 12 bases; junction bases outside the gene matches: 3.

This sequence joins TRBV20-1 and TRBJ2-7; TRBD2 agrees at 7 bases. Germline V gene data show CDR1 as DFQATT and CDR2 as SNEGSKA (reference sequence). J was trimmed by 2 bases and V by 3 bases; bases with no gene match: 16. This CDR3 is built from 17 residues. In DNA, the CDR3 is TGCAGTGCTAGTGGGGCTGGCCTAGCGGTGACGACCTACGAGCAGTACTTC. Encoded protein: CSASGAGLAVTTYEQYF.

V and J are TRBV9 and TRBJ2-6; D is possibly TRBD2 (6 bases). The CDR3 runs 17 residues. V lost 4 bases and J lost 0, with 14 bases in between. From germline, CDR1 is SGDLS and CDR2 YYNGEE. The CDR3 protein is CASSPGGDLSGANVLTF. In nucleotides, the CDR3 is TGTGCCAGCAGCCCCGGAGGGGACCTCTCTGGGGCCAACGTCCTGACTTTC.

The chain joins TRBV15 to TRBJ2-1; TRBD2 matches at 8 bases. J was trimmed by 6 bases and V by 3 bases; bases with no gene match: 10. Germline V lookup: CDR1 LNHNV, CDR2 YYDKDF (reference sequence). CDR3 length equals 16 residues. CDR3 sequence: CATSSPAGETPNEQFF. CDR3 bases: TGTGCCACCAGCAGCCCAGCGGGAGAAACCCCCAATGAGCAGTTCTTC.